This paragraph covers one T cell receptor beta chain sequence. Use of 60 Vbeta and 13 Jbeta primers characterized the PCR. The repertoire was sequenced with immunoSEQ multiplex PCR; TCRdb's copy has only in-frame clones and lacks some. The sample has hundreds of thousands of clones; about 90% are singletons. This entry is derived from a study of cytomegalovirus exposure and HLA in healthy donors. Study summary: Drawn from HLA-typed donors, around 85 million unique TCRs were held in an early data release.

The ends lost 1 base at V and 5 bases at J; junction bases unmatched: 5. Germline values: CDR1 SGHAT, CDR2 FQNNGV. The CDR3 sequence is 15 residues long. Sequences were obtained from PBMCs. The receptor's source is a woman in her late teens or twenties in good health and CMV-seronegative. The J gene is TRBJ2-1, the V gene TRBV11-2; 7 bases map to TRBD2. The CDR3 nucleotides read TGTGCCAGCAGCTTAGGAGCGGGGTTAAACAATGAGCAGTTCTTC. Residues: CASSLGAGLNNEQFF.